This record looks at one T cell receptor beta chain sequence and its context. Generated by immunoSEQ multiplex PCR, the TCRdb table keeps only in-frame clones and is missing some. The sample has more than 55,000 clones; around 94% are singletons. The data belong to a study of T cell changes during pregnancy in multiple sclerosis. The germline gives CDR1 MDHEN, CDR2 SYDVKM. The CDR3 length is 17 residues. Unmatched junction bases numbered 6, after V lost 5 bases and J lost 1 base. The sequencing here drew on CD8+ T cells from peripheral blood mononuclear cells, taken after pregnancy. This TCR came from a female donor with multiple sclerosis, enrolled in a pregnancy study. The chain recombines TRBV28 with TRBJ2-3; 13 bases are a match to TRBD2. The CDR3 reads CASSTWTSGSGTDTQYF. The CDR3 DNA follows: TGTGCCAGCAGTACCTGGACTAGCGGGAGTGGCACAGATACGCAGTATTTT.